This T cell receptor beta chain is from a study of chronic HIV infection and antiretroviral therapy. In its sample, this clonotype was seen a few times. The germline V gene encodes CDR1 MNHEY and CDR2 SMNVEV (reference sequence). CDR3 length: 15 amino acids. The trim removed 7 bases at V and 0 bases at J, leaving 7 bases unmatched. TCRdb passed the 5' RACE reads through MiXCR, listing each CDR3 protein once. The table shows approximately 47,000 distinct CDR3 sequences, with 19% occurring only once. Sequences were obtained from peripheral blood. The clonotype originates from an adult who had HIV and had not received antiretroviral therapy, or was an uninfected healthy control (not recorded which). The gene calls are TRBV27 and TRBJ1-1, with 8 bases aligning to TRBD1. CDR3 loop: CASIGLGQVNTEAFF. The CDR3 DNA sequence: TGTGCCAGCATTGGTTTGGGACAGGTGAACACTGAAGCTTTCTTT.